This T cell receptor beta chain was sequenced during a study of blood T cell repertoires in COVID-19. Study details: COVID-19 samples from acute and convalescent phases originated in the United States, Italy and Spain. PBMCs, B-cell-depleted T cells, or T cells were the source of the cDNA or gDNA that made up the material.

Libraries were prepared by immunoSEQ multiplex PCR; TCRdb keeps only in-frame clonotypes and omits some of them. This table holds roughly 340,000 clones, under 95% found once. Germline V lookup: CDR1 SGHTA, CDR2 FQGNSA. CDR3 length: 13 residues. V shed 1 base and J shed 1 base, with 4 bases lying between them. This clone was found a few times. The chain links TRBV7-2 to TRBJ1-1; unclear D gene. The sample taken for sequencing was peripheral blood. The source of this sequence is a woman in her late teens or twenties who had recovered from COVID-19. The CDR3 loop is CASSLVENTEAFF. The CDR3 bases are TGTGCCAGCAGCTTAGTAGAGAACACTGAAGCTTTCTTT.